The 28 T cell receptor beta chains presented below share a single source sample, sequenced in a study of T-cell memory formation after mild COVID-19. TCRdb redid the calling of the 5' RACE reads with MiXCR, one entry per CDR3 protein. Among about 200,000 distinct CDR3 sequences listed, approximately 10% were seen once. Sequenced: PBMCs or a T cell subset sorted from them (not recorded which). These receptors all stem from a man younger than 35 who had mild COVID-19 (a few samples of this study predate the infection). Cell type and time point are not known.

The chain combines TRBV12-5 with TRBJ1-1; no definite D call. The germline V and J ends were trimmed by 5 bases and 1 base, with 8 bases remaining between them. The CDR3 totals 13 residues. CDR1 is LGHNT and CDR2 is FRNRAP in the germline V gene. The CDR3 spells CASGPGGNTEAFF. The DNA of the CDR3 is TGTGCTAGTGGTCCGGGTGGGAACACTGAAGCTTTCTTT. Full variable domain (missing parts from reference TRBV12-5 and TRBJ1-1): DARVTQTPRHKVTEMGQEVTMRCQPILGHNTVFWYRQTMMQGLELLAYFRNRAPLDDSGMPKDRFSAEMPDATLATLKIQPSEPRDSAVYFCASGPGGNTEAFFGQGTRLTVV.

The V call is TRBV7-2, the J call TRBJ1-6, with 8 bases that match TRBD1. Germline CDR1 and CDR2: SGHTA and FQGNSA. Trimming at V came to 1 base and at J to 7 bases, leaving 3 bases not matched to a gene. This CDR3 is built from 15 residues. CDR3 in amino acids: CASSLEQGGNSPLHF. The CDR3 DNA reads TGTGCCAGCAGCTTAGAACAGGGGGGAAATTCACCCCTCCACTTT.

V gene TRBV6-2 or TRBV6-3 combines with J gene TRBJ2-5; TRBD2 matches at 9 bases. V shed 7 bases and J 5 bases; nucleotides not matched to a gene: 5. The CDR3 is 13 amino acids. Germline V CDR1 and CDR2: MNHEY, SVGEGT. DNA of the CDR3: TGTGCCAGCATCCATGGACTAGCGGAGACCCAGTACTTC. This codes for CASIHGLAETQYF.

The chain has TRBV4-1 and TRBJ1-1, with D possibly matching TRBD1 (5 bases). V was clipped by 4 bases and J by 3 bases, with 15 bases between them. Germline-derived CDR1 and CDR2 are MGHRA and YSYEKL. CDR3 length: 15 residues. CDR3 in DNA: TGCGCCAGCAGCCTTGGGAGGGGCCGGGACACTGAAGCTTTCTTT. Translation gives CASSLGRGRDTEAFF.

This chain's CDR3 is CASSSNDRAAFF. The CDR3 DNA reads TGTGCCAGCAGTAGCAACGACAGGGCGGCTTTCTTT. This chain links TRBV6-6 with TRBJ1-1; 7 positions agree with TRBD1. The CDR3 is 12 residues long. The trim removed 5 bases at V and 11 bases at J, leaving 8 bases unmatched. CDR1 and CDR2 from the germline V gene are MNHNY and SVGAGI (reference sequence).

This clonotype was recorded many times. The V gene is TRBV6-5, the J gene TRBJ2-5; a possible D gene is TRBD2 (6 bases). The ends were cut back, 6 bases at V and 2 bases at J, with 10 bases in the middle. The germline CDR1 and CDR2 sequences are MNHEY and SVGAGI. There are 13 residues in the CDR3. The CDR3 loop reads CASSRTTQETQYF. Here the CDR3 DNA reads TGTGCCAGCAGCCGGACTACTCAAGAGACCCAGTACTTC.

This clonotype is medium-sized within its sample. The chain links TRBV20-1 to TRBJ2-3; TRBD2 matches at 9 bases. This CDR3 spans 15 amino acids. The ends lost 3 bases at V and 3 bases at J; junction bases unmatched: 7. Germline V gene sequence: CDR1 DFQATT, CDR2 SNEGSKA (reference sequence). Here the CDR3 DNA reads TGCAGTGCTAGCCAAAGAACTAGCGGGACAGATACGCAGTATTTT. Translated: CSASQRTSGTDTQYF.

The CDR3 reads CASSQTGTSNTGELFF. For the CDR3, the DNA is TGCGCCAGCAGTCAAACAGGGACCTCGAACACCGGGGAGCTGTTTTTT. The chain recombines TRBV23-1 with TRBJ2-2; TRBD1 might be the D (6 bases). TRBV23-1 is flagged as an ORF with uncertain function. V was cut by 2 bases and J by 0 bases, with 10 bases left in between. The CDR3 consists of 16 residues.

Note on this clonotype: Germline is not matched at one junction end, which may reflect a read error. The chain is built from TRBV7-7 and TRBJ2-3; 13 nucleotides agree with TRBD2. Germline V gene sequence: CDR1 SSHAT, CDR2 FNYEAQ (reference sequence). The CDR3 sequence is 15 residues long. The CDR3 spells CASSGGLAGTDTQYF. The CDR3, as DNA: TGTGCTAGCAGCGGGGGACTAGCGGGGACAGATACGCAGTATTTT.

The V and J genes are TRBV20-1 and TRBJ1-1; tentative D call: TRBD1 (5 bases). The CDR3 is 12 amino acids. The V and J ends lost 6 bases and 4 bases respectively, with 12 bases between them. Germline V gene sequence: CDR1 DFQATT, CDR2 SNEGSKA (reference sequence). CDR3 sequence reads: CSARGSGTEAFF. CDR3 nucleotide sequence: TGCAGTGCAAGGGGTTCGGGCACTGAAGCTTTCTTT.

The chain is built from TRBV2 and TRBJ1-1, with D maybe TRBD1 (5 bases). Germline V lookup: CDR1 SNHLY, CDR2 FYNNEI. This CDR3 spans 13 amino acids. Trimming pared 9 bases from V and 11 bases from J, leaving 22 bases between. The CDR3 loop reads CASSRDFPPRAFF. The CDR3 nucleotides are TGTGCCAGTTCCCGGGACTTCCCTCCAAGGGCTTTCTTT.

This chain connects TRBV6-2 or TRBV6-3 to TRBJ2-1, with 9 nucleotides matching TRBD2. Losses at the gene ends were 7 bases for V and 4 bases for J; bases not matched to a gene: 2. This CDR3 spans 13 amino acids. Germline V lookup: CDR1 MNHEY, CDR2 SVGEGT. DNA of the CDR3: TGTGCCAGCACTAGCGGGGATTACAATGAGCAGTTCTTC. Protein sequence: CASTSGDYNEQFF.

This clonotype was observed a few times. The V gene is TRBV21-1, the J gene TRBJ2-3; the listed D gene, TRBD2, was not tested against the DNA. TRBV21-1 is labeled a pseudogene. This CDR3 comprises 19 residues. The CDR3 region has the DNA TGTGCCAGCAGCAAAGGAACTAGCGGGGTCGACGTTGAGGCAGATACGCAGTATTTT. Residues: CASSKGTSGVDVEADTQYF.

This chain links TRBV24-1 with TRBJ2-1; 7 bases match TRBD1. The CDR3 loop spans 12 amino acids. Germline loops: CDR1 KGHDR, CDR2 SFDVKD. V trimming: 12 bases; J trimming: 6 bases; junction bases outside the gene matches: 7. The CDR3 sequence is CAARDSPNEQFF. The CDR3 DNA reads as TGTGCCGCAAGGGACAGTCCCAATGAGCAGTTCTTC.

This clonotype appeared a few times. The chain couples TRBV20-1 to TRBJ1-5, with a possible D match to TRBD1 (5 bases). The CDR3 is 16 residues long. The germline gives CDR1 DFQATT, CDR2 SNEGSKA (reference sequence). The V gene lost 0 bases and the J gene lost 2 bases, with 14 bases spanning the gap. CDR3 coding DNA: TGCAGTGCTAGAGATAGTTCCCGGGGCCGCAATCAGCCCCAGCATTTT. It is translated as CSARDSSRGRNQPQHF.

The rearrangement uses TRBV7-2 and TRBJ2-5; 13 bases align to TRBD2. J was trimmed by 6 bases and V by 6 bases; bases with no gene match: 7. The CDR3 consists of 15 residues. Germline V gene data show CDR1 as SGHTA and CDR2 as FQGNSA. The DNA for the CDR3 is TGTGCCAGCAGTTGGGGACTAGCGGGGCAGCAGACCCAGTACTTC. Translated, it gives CASSWGLAGQQTQYF.

This chain uses TRBV18 with TRBJ2-1, with D unresolved. The CDR3 runs 13 residues. Germline-derived CDR1 and CDR2 are KGHSH and LQKENI. Trimming pared 0 bases from V and 3 bases from J, leaving 3 bases between. CDR3 nucleotide sequence: TGTGCCAGCTCACCACCTATCTACAATGAGCAGTTCTTC. Translated, it gives CASSPPIYNEQFF.

The V and J genes are TRBV7-2 and TRBJ1-2, with TRBD1 identical over 12 bases. Germline V gene sequence: CDR1 SGHTA, CDR2 FQGNSA. Losses at the gene ends were 4 bases for V and 8 bases for J; bases not matched to a gene: 5. The CDR3 covers 14 residues. This chain's CDR3 is CASSSGTGGVGYTF. CDR3 sequence (DNA): TGTGCCAGCAGCTCTGGGACAGGGGGCGTAGGCTACACCTTC.

In nucleotides, the CDR3 is TGTGCCAGCAGCCGAGGGGAGGGGACCTACGAGCAGTACTTC. Its protein is CASSRGEGTYEQYF. The chain has TRBV5-6 and TRBJ2-7; 7 bases map to TRBD2. CDR3 length equals 14 residues. Trimming took 4 bases from V and 2 from J; bases not matched to a gene: 6. Per germline, CDR1 SGHDT and CDR2 YYEEEE.

At least ten counts were recorded for this clonotype. The chain couples TRBV20-1 to TRBJ1-6; the D gene is possibly TRBD1 (6 bases). Trimming shortened V by 4 bases and J by 4 bases, and 11 bases separated the two germline ends. Germline V gene lookup returns CDR1 DFQATT and CDR2 SNEGSKA (reference sequence). The CDR3 totals 14 residues. CDR3: CSAIGGAYNSPLHF. The CDR3 DNA sequence: TGCAGTGCTATAGGGGGGGCTTATAATTCACCCCTCCACTTT.

The rearrangement joins TRBV4-1 to TRBJ1-2; 8 bases map to TRBD1. The J segment lost 7 bases and the V segment lost 2 bases, leaving 6 bases of the junction unmatched. Per germline, CDR1 MGHRA and CDR2 YSYEKL. The CDR3 totals 14 residues. The CDR3 is CASSQPTGEVGYTF. The CDR3 nucleotides are TGCGCCAGCAGCCAACCGACAGGGGAGGTTGGCTACACCTTC.

The chain has TRBV2 and TRBJ2-3, with D unresolved. The V gene's germline CDR1 is SNHLY and CDR2 FYNNEI. The CDR3 runs 12 residues. Trimming took off 6 bases at V and 2 bases at J, with 6 bases between the two ends. The chain's CDR3 is CASRVYTDTQYF. The CDR3 coding sequence is TGTGCCAGCAGGGTGTACACAGATACGCAGTATTTT.

This clonotype has at least ten counts. This chain links TRBV7-9 with TRBJ2-7; D ambiguous. CDR3 length: 11 amino acids. Germline V gene lookup returns CDR1 SEHNR and CDR2 FQNEAQ (reference sequence). V dropped 3 bases and J dropped 5 bases, with 5 bases sitting between them. The CDR3 reads CASSLINEQYF. CDR3 coding DNA: TGTGCCAGCAGCTTGATCAACGAGCAGTACTTC.

Ten or more counts support this clonotype. In nucleotides, the CDR3 is TGTGCCAGCAGAAGGGGGGGAGAAGGTGAGCAGTTCTTC. It specifies CASRRGGEGEQFF. The chain uses TRBV6-5 and TRBJ2-1, with a possible D match to TRBD2 (7 bases). The CDR3 is made up of 13 amino acids. The V and J ends lost 6 bases and 9 bases respectively, with 15 bases between them. Per the germline V gene, CDR1 is MNHEY and CDR2 is SVGAGI.

This clonotype was found many times. The chain employs TRBV18 and TRBJ2-5, with TRBD1 as a possible D gene (6 bases). The CDR3 is made up of 13 amino acids. Per the germline V gene, CDR1 is KGHSH and CDR2 is LQKENI. Trimming shortened V by 2 bases and J by 2 bases, and 6 bases separated the two germline ends. The CDR3 protein is CASSPDRQETQYF. CDR3 DNA sequence: TGTGCCAGCTCACCAGACAGGCAAGAGACCCAGTACTTC.

At least ten counts were recorded for this clonotype. J is TRBJ2-3 and V is TRBV7-2; D assignment may be TRBD1 or TRBD2 (5 bases each). V was pared by 2 bases and J by 5 bases, with 17 bases between. The V gene's germline CDR1 is SGHTA and CDR2 FQGNSA. The CDR3 sequence is 16 residues long. This CDR3 is CASSLQPLRGRDTQYF. The CDR3 DNA is TGTGCCAGCAGCTTACAGCCCCTCCGGGGACGAGATACGCAGTATTTT.

The chain has TRBV5-1 and TRBJ2-1; either TRBD1 or TRBD2 may fit D (5 bases each). The germline V gene has CDR1 SGHRS and CDR2 YFSETQ. V lost 4 bases, J lost 9 bases, and 17 bases lay in between. The CDR3 runs to 14 residues. CDR3 sequence reads: CASSTLRGAVEQFF. CDR3 DNA: TGCGCCAGCAGCACCTTGAGGGGCGCCGTTGAGCAGTTCTTC.

This clonotype was detected a few times. The CDR3, as DNA: TGTGCCAGCAGCCCCTTCGGCCAGAACACTGAAGCTTTCTTT. Its translation: CASSPFGQNTEAFF. The chain has TRBV12-3 or TRBV12-4 and TRBJ1-1; D uncertain. V gave up 6 bases and J gave up 1 base, with 12 bases separating them. CDR3 length: 14 residues.